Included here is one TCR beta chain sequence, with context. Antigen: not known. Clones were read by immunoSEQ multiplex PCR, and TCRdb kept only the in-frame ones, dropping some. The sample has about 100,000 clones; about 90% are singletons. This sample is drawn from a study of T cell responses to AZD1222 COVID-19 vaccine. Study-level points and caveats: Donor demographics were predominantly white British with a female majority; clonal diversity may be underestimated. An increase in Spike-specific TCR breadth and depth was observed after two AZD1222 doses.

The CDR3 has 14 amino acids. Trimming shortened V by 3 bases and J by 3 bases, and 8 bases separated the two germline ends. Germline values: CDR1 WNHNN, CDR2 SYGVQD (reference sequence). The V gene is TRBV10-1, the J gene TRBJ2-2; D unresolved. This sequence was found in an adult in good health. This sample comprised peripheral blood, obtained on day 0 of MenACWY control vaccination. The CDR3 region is CASSDIKDTGELFF. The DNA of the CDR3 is TGCGCCAGCAGTGATATCAAGGACACCGGGGAGCTGTTTTTT.